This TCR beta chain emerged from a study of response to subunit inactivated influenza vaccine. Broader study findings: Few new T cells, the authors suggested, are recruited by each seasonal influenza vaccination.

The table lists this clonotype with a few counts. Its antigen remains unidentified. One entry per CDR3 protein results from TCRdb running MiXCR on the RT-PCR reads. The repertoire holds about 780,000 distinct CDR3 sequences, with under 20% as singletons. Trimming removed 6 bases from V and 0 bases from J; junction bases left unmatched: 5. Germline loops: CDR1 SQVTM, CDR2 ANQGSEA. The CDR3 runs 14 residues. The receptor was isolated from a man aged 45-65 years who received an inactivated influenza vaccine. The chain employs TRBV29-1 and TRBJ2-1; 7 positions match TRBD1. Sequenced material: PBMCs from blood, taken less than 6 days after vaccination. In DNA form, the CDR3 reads TGCAGCGTCGTAACAGGGGACTCCTACAATGAGCAGTTCTTC. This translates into CSVVTGDSYNEQFF.